A few counts support the clone carrying this T cell receptor (beta chain). What it recognizes is unknown. The authors ran a second PCR of roughly 7 to 11 cycles using a sample-barcoded 5' primer and a J-beta primer mix. TCRdb called the 5' RACE reads again in MiXCR, with one record for every CDR3 protein. The sample lists about 1.6 million distinct CDR3 sequences, around 35% occurring once. Drawing of peripheral blood yielded 7.5 to 10 milliliters from each donor. Each sample yielded at least 6 million isolated PBMCs. The sample originates from a study of blood T cells in healthy people across ages. This CDR3 is built from 16 residues. Germline values: CDR1 SEHNR, CDR2 FQNEAQ (reference sequence). The J segment lost 2 bases and the V segment lost 3 bases, leaving 9 bases of the junction unmatched. Regarding the study as a whole: With naive T cell percentage, TCR beta diversity showed a strong correlation. TCR beta diversity per million T cells fell roughly linearly with age.

Sequenced sample: blood. The sequence was obtained from a woman in her twenties or thirties in good health. This chain uses TRBV7-9 with TRBJ1-1; 7 positions agree with TRBD1. As DNA, the CDR3 is TGTGCCAGCAGCTTGGTCCCGGGACAGATAAACACTGAAGCTTTCTTT. Its protein is CASSLVPGQINTEAFF.